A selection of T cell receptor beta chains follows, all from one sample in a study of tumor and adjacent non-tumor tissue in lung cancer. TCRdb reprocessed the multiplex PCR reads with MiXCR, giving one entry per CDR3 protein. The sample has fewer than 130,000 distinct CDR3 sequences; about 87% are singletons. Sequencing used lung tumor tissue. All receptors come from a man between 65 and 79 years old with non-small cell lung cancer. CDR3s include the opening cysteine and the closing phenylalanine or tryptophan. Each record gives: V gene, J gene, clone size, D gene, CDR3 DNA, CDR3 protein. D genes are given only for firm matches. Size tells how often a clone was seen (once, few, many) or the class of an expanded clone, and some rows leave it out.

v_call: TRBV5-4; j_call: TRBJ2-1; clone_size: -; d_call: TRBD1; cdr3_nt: TGTGCCAGCAGCTTTAGAGGGGACAGGGGGTTCCCCGGTGAGCAGTTCTTC; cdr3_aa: CASSFRGDRGFPGEQFF
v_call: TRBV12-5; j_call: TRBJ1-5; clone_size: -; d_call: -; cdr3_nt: TGTGCTAGAGGTATTGACAGAAATCAGCCCCAGCACTTT; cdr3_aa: CARGIDRNQPQHF
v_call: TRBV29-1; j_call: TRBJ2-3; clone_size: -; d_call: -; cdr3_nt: TGCAGCGTTGGGCGACAAGCTTCAGGGGATATGCAGTTTTTT; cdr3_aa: CSVGRQASGDMQFF
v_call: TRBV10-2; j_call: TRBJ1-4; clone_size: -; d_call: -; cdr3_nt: TGCGTCAGCAGTACCGGGACTGTAAATGAAAAACTGTTTTTT; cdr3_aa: CVSSTGTVNEKLFF
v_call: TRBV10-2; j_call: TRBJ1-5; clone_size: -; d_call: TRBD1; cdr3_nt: TGCGCCAGAAAAACCGACAGGGGTAGTAGCAATCAGCCCCAGCATTTT; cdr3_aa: CARKTDRGSSNQPQHF
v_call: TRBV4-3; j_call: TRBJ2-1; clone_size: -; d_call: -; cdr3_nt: TGCGCCAGCAGCCATAGATTAGCAGATTACAATGAGCAGTGCTTC; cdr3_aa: CASSHRLADYNEQCF
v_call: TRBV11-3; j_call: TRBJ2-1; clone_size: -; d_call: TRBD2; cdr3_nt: TGTGAGAGCAGCCTCCTAGGGACTAGCGGGGGCTACAATGAGCAGCTCTTC; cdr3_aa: CESSLLGTSGGYNEQLF
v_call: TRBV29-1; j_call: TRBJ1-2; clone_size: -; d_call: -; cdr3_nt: TGTAGCACCGAGAGAGGGAAGGCTAACTATGACTACACCTTC; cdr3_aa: CSTERGKANYDYTF
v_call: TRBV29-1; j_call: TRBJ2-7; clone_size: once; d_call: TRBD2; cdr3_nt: TGCAGCCTGTTTGGGACTAGCGGGGCTACCTACAAGCAGTACTTC; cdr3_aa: CSLFGTSGATYKQYF
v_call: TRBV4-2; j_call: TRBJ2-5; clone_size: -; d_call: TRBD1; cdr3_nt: TGTACCAGCAGCCAAGTTACCGGGACAGGGCCGGGGGAGACCCAGTATTTC; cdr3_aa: CTSSQVTGTGPGETQYF
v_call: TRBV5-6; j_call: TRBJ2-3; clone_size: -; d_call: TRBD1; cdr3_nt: TGTGCCATCGGTCAACAGGGGATGGGGAGAACAGATACGCAGTATTTT; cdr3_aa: CAIGQQGMGRTDTQYF
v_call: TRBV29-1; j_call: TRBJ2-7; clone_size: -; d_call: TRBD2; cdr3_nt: TGCAGCGTGTTTGGGACTAACGGGACTGCCTACGAGCAGTACTTC; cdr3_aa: CSVFGTNGTAYEQYF
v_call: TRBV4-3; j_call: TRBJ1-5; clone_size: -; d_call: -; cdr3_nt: TGCGCCACCAGCCCTCAGAAAGGGCAGCCCCAGCATTTT; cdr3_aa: CATSPQKGQPQHF
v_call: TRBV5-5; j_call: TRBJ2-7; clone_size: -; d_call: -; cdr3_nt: TGTGTCAGCAGCTTGGTATTTGGTAGCTCTCTCACATACGAGCAGTACTTC; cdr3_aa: CVSSLVFGSSLTYEQYF
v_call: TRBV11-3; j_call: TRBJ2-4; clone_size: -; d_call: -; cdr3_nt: TGTGCCAGCAGCCCGGGAAGGGATGGCAAAAACATTCAATATTTC; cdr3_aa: CASSPGRDGKNIQYF
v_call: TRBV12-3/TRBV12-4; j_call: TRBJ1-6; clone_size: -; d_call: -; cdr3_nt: TGTGCCAGCTGTTTACGAGGGGGTGGCGGTTTATCCCTCCACTTT; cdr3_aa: CASCLRGGGGLSLHF
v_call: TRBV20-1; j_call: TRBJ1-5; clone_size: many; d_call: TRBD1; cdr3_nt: TGCAGTGCTAGTCGGACAGGGGGGACCTATAGCAATCAGCCCCAGCATTTT; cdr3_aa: CSASRTGGTYSNQPQHF
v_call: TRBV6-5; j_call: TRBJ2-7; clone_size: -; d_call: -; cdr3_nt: TGTGCCAGCAGGCCCGGGCACACCTACGAGCAGTACTTC; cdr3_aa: CASRPGHTYEQYF
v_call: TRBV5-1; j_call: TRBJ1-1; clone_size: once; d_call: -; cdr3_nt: TGCGCCGGCAGCTTTACTACAGGGACGAACACTGAAGCTTTCTTT; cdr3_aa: CAGSFTTGTNTEAFF
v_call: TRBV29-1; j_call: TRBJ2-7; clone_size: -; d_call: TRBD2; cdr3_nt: TGCAGTGTTGACGGGCTAGCGGGGCCCCTTCCCTACGAGCAGTACTTC; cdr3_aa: CSVDGLAGPLPYEQYF
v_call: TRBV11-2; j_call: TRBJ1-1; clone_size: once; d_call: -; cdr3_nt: TGTGTCAGTAGCTTCGGCGGGGGCCGGACTGTAGCTTTCTTT; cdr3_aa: CVSSFGGGRTVAFF
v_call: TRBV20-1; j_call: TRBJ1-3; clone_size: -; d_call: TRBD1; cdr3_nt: TGCAGTGCTAGAGAAGACAGGGCTCTCGGAAACAACATGTATTTT; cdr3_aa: CSAREDRALGNNMYF
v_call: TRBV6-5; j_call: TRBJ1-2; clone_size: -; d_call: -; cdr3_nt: TGTGCCAGCAGTTACCTAGGGGCGGGCTATGGCTACATCTTC; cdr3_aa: CASSYLGAGYGYIF
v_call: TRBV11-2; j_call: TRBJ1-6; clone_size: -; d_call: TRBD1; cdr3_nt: TGTACCAGTTGCATGACAGGGGGACAATCAGCCCTCCACTTT; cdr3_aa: CTSCMTGGQSALHF
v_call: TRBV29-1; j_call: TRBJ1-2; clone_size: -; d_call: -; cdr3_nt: TGCAGCGTTGCGGATGGTTATGGTTACATCTTC; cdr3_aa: CSVADGYGYIF
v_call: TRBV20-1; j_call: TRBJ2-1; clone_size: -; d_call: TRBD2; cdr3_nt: TGCAGTGCCAGAGATCCCTCCGCTAGCGGGACATACAATGAGCAGTTCTTC; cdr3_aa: CSARDPSASGTYNEQFF
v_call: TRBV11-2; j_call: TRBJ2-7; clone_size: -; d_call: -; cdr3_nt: TGTGCCAGCAGCCTGTGCTCCGGGACAAACTACGAGCAGTACTTC; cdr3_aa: CASSLCSGTNYEQYF
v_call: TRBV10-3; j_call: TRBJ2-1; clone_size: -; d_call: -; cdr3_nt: TGTGCCATCAGTGACTCATCCGTGTCCTTACCTAACATACGGTTCTTC; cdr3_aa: CAISDSSVSLPNIRFF
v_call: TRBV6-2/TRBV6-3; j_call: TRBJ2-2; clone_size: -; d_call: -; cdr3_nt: TGTGCCAGCAGTGAACAGGGATCCGGGGAGCTGTTTTTT; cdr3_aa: CASSEQGSGELFF
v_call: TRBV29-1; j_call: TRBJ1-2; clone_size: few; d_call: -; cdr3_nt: TGCAGTGTTGGAGGGGCTATTATGAATGGCTACACCTTC; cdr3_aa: CSVGGAIMNGYTF
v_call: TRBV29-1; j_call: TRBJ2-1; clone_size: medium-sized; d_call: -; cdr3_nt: TGCAGCGTTGCCAGCGGAGTCTACCAGTCCCATGAGCAGTTCTTC; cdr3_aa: CSVASGVYQSHEQFF
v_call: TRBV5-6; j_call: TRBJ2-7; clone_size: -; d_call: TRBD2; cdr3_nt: TGTACCAGCAGCTTGACTAGCGGGAGGGCCTATGAGCAGTACTTC; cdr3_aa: CTSSLTSGRAYEQYF
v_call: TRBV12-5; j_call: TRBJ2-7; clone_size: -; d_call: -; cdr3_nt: TGTGTTAGTGGTTTGTTATTGTCATGGGAAGGAACCTACGAGCAGTACTTC; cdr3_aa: CVSGLLLSWEGTYEQYF
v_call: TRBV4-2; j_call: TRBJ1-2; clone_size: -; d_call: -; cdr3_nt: TGTGCCAACAGCCAAGAACCTGGCCTAGGACCGTTTAACCATGGCTACACCTTC; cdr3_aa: CANSQEPGLGPFNHGYTF
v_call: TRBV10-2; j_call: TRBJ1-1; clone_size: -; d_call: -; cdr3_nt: TGCGCCAGCAGAGATATTTTTGGACAGTCCATATTGAACACTGAAGCTTTCTTT; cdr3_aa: CASRDIFGQSILNTEAFF
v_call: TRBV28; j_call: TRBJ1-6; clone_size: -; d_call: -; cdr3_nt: TGTGCCAGCAGGATACCTTACTCACCACTCCACTTT; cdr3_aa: CASRIPYSPLHF
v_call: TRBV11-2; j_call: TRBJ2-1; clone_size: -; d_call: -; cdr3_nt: TGTGCCAGAGTTTGGGGCTCCAGCGCCGCCTCCTACAGTGAGCAATTCTTC; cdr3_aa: CARVWGSSAASYSEQFF
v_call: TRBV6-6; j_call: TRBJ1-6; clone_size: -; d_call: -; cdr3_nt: TGTGCCAGCAGTTACGGGAGCTCCTATAATACACTCCTCCACTTT; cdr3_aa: CASSYGSSYNTLLHF
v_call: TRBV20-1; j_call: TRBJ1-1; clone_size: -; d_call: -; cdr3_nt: TGCAGTGCTCGCAAGTGGGACATGAACACTGAAGCTTTCTTC; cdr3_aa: CSARKWDMNTEAFF
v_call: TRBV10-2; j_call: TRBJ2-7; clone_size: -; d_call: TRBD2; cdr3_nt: TGCGCCGGCACCGGGACTAGCGGGTCCGACTACAAGCAGTACTTC; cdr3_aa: CAGTGTSGSDYKQYF
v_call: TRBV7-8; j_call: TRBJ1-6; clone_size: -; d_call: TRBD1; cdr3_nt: TGTGCCAGCAGCCGAGATACGGGACAGATTTATAATTCACCCCTCCACTTC; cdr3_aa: CASSRDTGQIYNSPLHF
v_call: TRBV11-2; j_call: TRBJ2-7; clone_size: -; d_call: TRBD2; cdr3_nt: TGTACCAGCAACACTAGCGGGGGGACCTACGAGCAATACTTC; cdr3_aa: CTSNTSGGTYEQYF
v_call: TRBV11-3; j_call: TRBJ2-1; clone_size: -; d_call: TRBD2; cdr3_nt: TGTGCCAGCATCCTCCTAGTGACTAGCGGTGGCTACAATGAGCAGTTCTTC; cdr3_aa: CASILLVTSGGYNEQFF
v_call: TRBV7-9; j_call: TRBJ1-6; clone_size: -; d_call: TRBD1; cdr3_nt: TGTGCCAACAGCCGCCGGGACAGGGCCACTATAAATTCACCCTTCCACTTT; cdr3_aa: CANSRRDRATINSPFHF
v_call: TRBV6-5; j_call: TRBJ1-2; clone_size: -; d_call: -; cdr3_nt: TGTGCCAGCAGTTACTCCAAACACGTTGACTATGGCTACATTTTC; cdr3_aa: CASSYSKHVDYGYIF
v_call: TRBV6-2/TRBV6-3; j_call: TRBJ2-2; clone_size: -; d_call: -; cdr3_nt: TGTGCCAGTTACCTGGGGCATGGAAACACCGGGGAACTGTTTTTT; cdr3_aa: CASYLGHGNTGELFF
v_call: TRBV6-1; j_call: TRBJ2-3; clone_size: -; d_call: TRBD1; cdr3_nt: TGTGGCTGCAGGACCGGGACAGAGGCAGATACGCAGTATTTT; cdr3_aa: CGCRTGTEADTQYF
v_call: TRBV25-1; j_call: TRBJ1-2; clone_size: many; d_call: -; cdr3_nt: TGTGCCAGCAGTGAAAAGGTGGAGGGGTCAAGGGGATTCTATGGCTACACCTTC; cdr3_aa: CASSEKVEGSRGFYGYTF
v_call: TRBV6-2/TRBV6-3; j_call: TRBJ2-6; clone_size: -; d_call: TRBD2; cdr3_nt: TGTGCCACCGGCCTAGCGGGACCACCTGGGGCCACCGTCCTGACTTTC; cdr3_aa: CATGLAGPPGATVLTF